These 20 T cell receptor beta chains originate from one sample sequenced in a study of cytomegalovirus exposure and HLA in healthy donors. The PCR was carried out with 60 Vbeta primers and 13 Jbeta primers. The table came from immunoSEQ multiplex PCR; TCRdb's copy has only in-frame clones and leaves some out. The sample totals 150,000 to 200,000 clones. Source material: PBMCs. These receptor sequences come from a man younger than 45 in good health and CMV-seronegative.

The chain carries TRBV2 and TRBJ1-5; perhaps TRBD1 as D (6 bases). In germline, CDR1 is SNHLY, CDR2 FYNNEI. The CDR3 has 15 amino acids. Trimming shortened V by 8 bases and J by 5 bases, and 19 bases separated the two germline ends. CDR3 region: CASGKEGGMDQPQHF. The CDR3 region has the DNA TGTGCCAGCGGCAAGGAAGGGGGAATGGATCAGCCCCAGCATTTT.

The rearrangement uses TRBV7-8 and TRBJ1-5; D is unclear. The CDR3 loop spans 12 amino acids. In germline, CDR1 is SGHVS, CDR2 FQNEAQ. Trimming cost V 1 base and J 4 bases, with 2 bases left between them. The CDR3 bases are TGTGCCAGCAGCTTAGTAAATCAGCCCCAGCATTTT. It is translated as CASSLVNQPQHF.

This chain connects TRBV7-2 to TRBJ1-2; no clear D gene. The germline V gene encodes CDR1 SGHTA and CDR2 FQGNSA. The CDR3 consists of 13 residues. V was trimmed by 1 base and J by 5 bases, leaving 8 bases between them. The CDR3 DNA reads TGTGCCAGCAGCTTAGGAGGAGAGTATGGCTACACCTTC. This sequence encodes CASSLGGEYGYTF.

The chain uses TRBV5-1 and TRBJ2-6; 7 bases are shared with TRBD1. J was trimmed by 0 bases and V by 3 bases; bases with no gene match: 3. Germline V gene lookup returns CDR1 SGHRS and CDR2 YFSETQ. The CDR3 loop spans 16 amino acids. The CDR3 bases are TGCGCCAGCAGCTCACAGGGGAGCTCTGGGGCCAACGTCCTGACTTTC. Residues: CASSSQGSSGANVLTF.

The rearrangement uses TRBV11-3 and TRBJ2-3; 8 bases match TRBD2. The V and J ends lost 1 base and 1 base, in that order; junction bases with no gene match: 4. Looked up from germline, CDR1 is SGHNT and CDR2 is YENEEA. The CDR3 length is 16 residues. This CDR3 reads CASSLGSGSGTDTQYF. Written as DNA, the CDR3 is TGTGCCAGCAGCTTAGGCAGCGGGAGCGGCACAGATACGCAGTATTTT.

The CDR3: CAWTPQDEQYF. The CDR3 DNA sequence: TGTGCCTGGACCCCGCAGGACGAGCAGTACTTC. V is TRBV30 and J is TRBJ2-7; no definite D call. Germline CDR1 and CDR2: GTSNPN and SVGIG (reference sequence). Trimming took 4 bases from V and 5 from J, leaving 9 bases between them. This CDR3 has 11 residues.

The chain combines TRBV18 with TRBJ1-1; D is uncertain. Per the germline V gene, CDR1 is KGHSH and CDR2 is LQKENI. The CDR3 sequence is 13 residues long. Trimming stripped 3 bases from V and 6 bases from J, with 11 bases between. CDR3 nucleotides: TGTGCCAGCTCACCCCGGCTCGGGGCTGAAGCTTTCTTT. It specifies CASSPRLGAEAFF.

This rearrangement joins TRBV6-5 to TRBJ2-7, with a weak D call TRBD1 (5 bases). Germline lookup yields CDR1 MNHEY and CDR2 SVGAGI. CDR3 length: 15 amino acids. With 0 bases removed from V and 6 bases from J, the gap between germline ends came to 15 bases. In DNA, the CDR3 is TGTGCCAGCAGTTACTCGATAGCAGGGAATATCGAGCAGTACTTC. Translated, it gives CASSYSIAGNIEQYF.

CDR3 sequence: CASSLSRGEYEQYF. CDR3 DNA: TGTGCCAGCAGCTTGTCCAGGGGAGAGTACGAGCAGTACTTC. The chain combines TRBV5-4 with TRBJ2-7; D may be TRBD1 (6 bases). The CDR3 sequence is 14 residues long. Trimming took 1 base from V and 4 from J, leaving 12 bases between them. Germline lookup yields CDR1 SGHNT and CDR2 YYREEE (reference sequence).

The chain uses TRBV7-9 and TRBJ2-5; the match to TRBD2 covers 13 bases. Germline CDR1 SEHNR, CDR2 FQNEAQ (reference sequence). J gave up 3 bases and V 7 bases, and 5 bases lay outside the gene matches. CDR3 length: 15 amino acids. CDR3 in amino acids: CASTRGLAGEETQYF. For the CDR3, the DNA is TGTGCCAGCACCCGCGGACTAGCGGGAGAAGAGACCCAGTACTTC. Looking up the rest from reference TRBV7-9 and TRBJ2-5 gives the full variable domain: DTGVSQNPRHKITKRGQNVTFRCDPISEHNRLYWYRQTLGQGPEFLTYFQNEAQLEKSRLLSDRFSAERPKGSFSTLEIQRTEQGDSAMYLCASTRGLAGEETQYFGPGTRLLVL.

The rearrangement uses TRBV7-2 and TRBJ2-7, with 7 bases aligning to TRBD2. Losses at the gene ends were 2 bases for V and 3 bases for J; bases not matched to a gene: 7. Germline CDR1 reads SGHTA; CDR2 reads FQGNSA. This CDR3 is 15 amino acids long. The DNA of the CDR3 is TGTGCCAGCAGCTTACCCCCAGGGAGGGACTACGAGCAGTACTTC. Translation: CASSLPPGRDYEQYF.

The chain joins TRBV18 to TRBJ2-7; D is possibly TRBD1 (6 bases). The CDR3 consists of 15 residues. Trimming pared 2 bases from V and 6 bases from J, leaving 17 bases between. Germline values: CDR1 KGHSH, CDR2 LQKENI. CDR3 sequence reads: CASSPGIGGLGEQYF. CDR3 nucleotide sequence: TGTGCCAGCTCACCAGGTATTGGGGGCTTGGGCGAGCAGTACTTC.

This CDR3 is CASEGNSLGEQFF. The CDR3 coding sequence is TGCGCCAGCGAAGGCAACAGCCTTGGGGAGCAGTTCTTC. The chain uses TRBV10-1 and TRBJ2-1; D gene unclear. V dropped 8 bases and J dropped 10 bases, with 18 bases sitting between them. The length of the CDR3 is 13 residues. Germline CDR1 WNHNN, CDR2 SYGVQD (reference sequence).

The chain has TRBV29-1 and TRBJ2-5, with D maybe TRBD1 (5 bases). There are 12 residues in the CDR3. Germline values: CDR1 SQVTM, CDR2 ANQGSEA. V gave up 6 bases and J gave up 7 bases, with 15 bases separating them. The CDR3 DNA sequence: TGCAGCGTCTCGACAGATCGGAGGACCCAGTACTTC. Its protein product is CSVSTDRRTQYF.

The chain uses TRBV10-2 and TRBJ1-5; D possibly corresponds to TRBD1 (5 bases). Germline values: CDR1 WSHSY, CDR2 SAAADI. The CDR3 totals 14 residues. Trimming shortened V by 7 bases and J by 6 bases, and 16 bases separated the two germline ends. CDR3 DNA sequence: TGCGCCAGCATGCCCGACAGTGGCCTTCAGCCCCAGCATTTT. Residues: CASMPDSGLQPQHF.

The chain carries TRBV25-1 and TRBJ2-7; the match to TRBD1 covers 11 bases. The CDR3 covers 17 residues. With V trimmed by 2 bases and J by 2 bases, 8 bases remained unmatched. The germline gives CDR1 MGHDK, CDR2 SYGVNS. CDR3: CASSEEGTGGIPYEQYF. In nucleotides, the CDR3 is TGTGCCAGCAGTGAAGAGGGGACAGGGGGTATCCCCTACGAGCAGTACTTC.

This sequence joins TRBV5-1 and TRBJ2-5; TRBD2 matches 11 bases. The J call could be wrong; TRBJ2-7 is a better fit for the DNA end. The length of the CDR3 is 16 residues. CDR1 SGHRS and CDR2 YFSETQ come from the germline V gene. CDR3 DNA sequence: TGCGCCAGCAGCTTGATACTAGCGGGAGCTGCCTACGAGCAGTACTTC. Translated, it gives CASSLILAGAAYEQYF.

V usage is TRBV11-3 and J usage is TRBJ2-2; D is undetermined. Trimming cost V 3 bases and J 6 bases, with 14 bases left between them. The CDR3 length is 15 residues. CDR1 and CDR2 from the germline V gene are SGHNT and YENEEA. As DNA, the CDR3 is TGTGCCAGCAGCTTTGGAGTAGCTATACCCGGGGAGCTGTTTTTT. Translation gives CASSFGVAIPGELFF.

CDR3 DNA sequence: TGTGCCAGTAGTATAGGATTTACGGGACAGGTAAGTCGGCTTCTCCGGCCAAATGGCTACACCTTC. Amino acid sequence: CASSIGFTGQVSRLLRPNGYTF. This rearrangement joins TRBV19 to TRBJ1-2; 8 bases fit TRBD1. Per the germline V gene, CDR1 is LNHDA and CDR2 is SQIVND (reference sequence). V dropped 1 base and J dropped 6; count of bases not matched to a gene: 28. This CDR3 is 22 amino acids long. The full variable domain, rest sourced from reference TRBV19 and TRBJ1-2, is DGGITQSPKYLFRKEGQNVTLSCEQNLNHDAMYWYRQDPGQGLRLIYYSQIVNDFQKGDIAEGYSVSREKKESFPLTVTSAQKNPTAFYLCASSIGFTGQVSRLLRPNGYTFGSGTRLTVV.

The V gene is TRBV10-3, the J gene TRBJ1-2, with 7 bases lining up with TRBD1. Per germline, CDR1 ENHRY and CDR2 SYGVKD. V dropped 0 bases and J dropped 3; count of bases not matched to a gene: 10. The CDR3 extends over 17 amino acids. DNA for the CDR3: TGTGCCATCAGTGAGTCTGGGACAGTTCTAGGGGACTATGGCTACACCTTC. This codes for CAISESGTVLGDYGYTF.